The present T cell receptor beta chain was sequenced within a study of CD8+CD57+ T cells in acquired aplastic anemia. The template used for profiling TCR beta VDJ and CDR3 was genomic DNA. TCRdb reprocessed the reads via MiXCR and lists one record per CDR3 protein. The sample yields about 420,000 distinct CDR3 sequences, about two thirds seen once. The CDR3 runs to 16 residues. V shed 0 bases and J shed 3 bases, with 12 bases lying between them. CDR1 is LNHNV and CDR2 is YYDKDF in the germline V gene (reference sequence). General study points: The study identified 25 to 30 CD8+ CDR3 sequences shared by patients and controls.

On this clonotype: Its antigen is not identified.

Source material: sorted CD4+, CD8+, or CD8+CD57+ T cells (not recorded which) from PBMCs. The chain is built from TRBV15 and TRBJ1-5; D perhaps matches TRBD1 (5 bases). This sequence was found in a human donor in good health, serving as a control. The CDR3 sequence: CATSRDSSGLNQPQHF. CDR3 coding DNA: TGTGCCACCAGCAGAGATTCATCGGGGCTCAATCAGCCCCAGCATTTT.